This entry features one TCR beta chain sequence. Its antigen is not identified. The sample comes from a study of identical twins. General study findings and limits: Twins showed weaker excess sharing in their beta out-of-frame sequences. Cross-sectional statistics, not tracking of the same donors, supported the conclusions. Low generation-probability sequences were in excess among twin-shared out-of-frame alpha sequences.

Trimming stripped 11 bases from V and 0 bases from J, with 25 bases between. The CDR3 has 18 residues. TCRdb itself ran the 5' RACE reads through MiXCR, one entry per CDR3 protein. The table has 200,000 or so distinct CDR3 sequences, approximately 8.3% seen once. This sample was shared with a second study, whose subject was yellow fever vaccine responses in identical twins. As that report states: Twins reportedly mounted vaccine T cell responses that seemed partly convergent, partly personalized.

The clonotype comes from a young woman in good health. V is TRBV12-3 or TRBV12-4 and J is TRBJ2-2; either TRBD1 or TRBD2 may fit D (5 bases each). What was sequenced was memory (CD45RO+) T cells sorted from blood. The CDR3 loop is CALSLVSGTGANTGELFF. CDR3 nucleotides: TGTGCCCTCAGTTTAGTCTCCGGGACCGGCGCGAACACCGGGGAGCTGTTTTTT.